Following are 20 T cell receptor beta chains from one sample sequenced in a study of early T cells in non-severe SARS-CoV-2 infection (dated by TCRdb to about 2021). Library generation was performed with 5' RACE. Sequencing was performed on a NextSeq 500. The public reads were reprocessed in TCRdb via fastp at Q25 and MiXCR, keeping in-frame beta chains. Entries are consolidated by CDR3 protein sequence, retaining the most common genes and DNA. The sample yields around 48,000 distinct CDR3 sequences; roughly an eighth were counted once. The ten largest clones capture approximately 10% of the sample. The sample was whole blood. Every receptor here comes from an adult who was a healthcare worker with PCR-confirmed SARS-CoV-2 infection or an uninfected control (not recorded which).

This clonotype was found many times. The chain is built from TRBV20-1 and TRBJ2-2; D uncertain. CDR3 size: 11 residues. The germline V and J ends were trimmed by 8 bases and 6 bases, with 10 bases remaining between them. CDR1 is DFQATT, CDR2 SNEGSKA, per germline (reference sequence). The CDR3 loop is CSPHGPGELFF. CDR3 nucleotides: TGCAGTCCCCATGGACCCGGGGAGCTGTTTTTT.

The rearrangement joins TRBV24-1 to TRBJ2-2; D is perhaps TRBD1 or TRBD2 (5 bases each). Germline V gives CDR1 KGHDR, CDR2 SFDVKD. Trimming cost V 11 bases and J 4 bases, with 13 bases left between them. The CDR3 is made up of 13 amino acids. The CDR3 spells CASTGAGTGELFF. The CDR3 DNA sequence: TGTGCCAGCACCGGGGCGGGCACCGGGGAGCTGTTTTTT.

The rearrangement uses TRBV9 and TRBJ1-1, with 7 positions matching TRBD1. Per germline, CDR1 SGDLS and CDR2 YYNGEE. Trimming removed 2 bases from V and 1 base from J; junction bases left unmatched: 2. The CDR3 has 14 amino acids. Written as DNA, the CDR3 is TGTGCCAGCAGCGTGACAGGGCAGAACACTGAAGCTTTCTTT. This gives the protein CASSVTGQNTEAFF.

Ten or more counts support this clonotype. This chain uses TRBV29-1 with TRBJ2-3, with D unclear. The V end lost 7 bases, the J end lost 0 bases, and 11 bases lay between the germline ends. Germline V CDR1 and CDR2: SQVTM, ANQGSEA. The CDR3 is 13 residues long. CDR3 residues: CSAGGTSTDTQYF. In DNA, the CDR3 is TGCAGCGCAGGCGGAACTAGCACAGATACGCAGTATTTT.

This clonotype came up a few times. The chain employs TRBV20-1 and TRBJ2-1; tentative D call: TRBD1 (5 bases). V lost 5 bases to trimming and J lost 2 bases, with 16 bases between them. Germline CDR1 reads DFQATT; CDR2 reads SNEGSKA (reference sequence). The CDR3 runs 15 residues. The CDR3 nucleotides read TGCAGTGCTCCCCCTCGGCCAGGGACCTACAATGAGCAGTTCTTC. This codes for CSAPPRPGTYNEQFF.

The V gene is TRBV6-6, the J gene TRBJ1-1, with unresolved D. V was cut by 0 bases and J by 1 base, with 3 bases left in between. This CDR3 spans 13 amino acids. Per germline, CDR1 MNHNY and CDR2 SVGAGI (reference sequence). The CDR3 DNA reads TGTGCCAGCAGTTACTCAACGAACACTGAAGCTTTCTTT. It specifies CASSYSTNTEAFF.

There are a few counts of this clonotype. The chain recombines TRBV11-3 with TRBJ2-1; 7 bases are a match to TRBD2. The CDR3 has 14 amino acids. Germline lookup yields CDR1 SGHNT and CDR2 YENEEA. Unmatched junction bases numbered 5, after V lost 1 base and J lost 8 bases. The CDR3 reads CASSLGLAHDEQFF. CDR3 bases: TGTGCCAGCAGCTTAGGACTAGCACACGATGAGCAGTTCTTC.

The count of this clonotype is one. At one boundary the junction diverges from the germline segment, which might be a read error. V and J are TRBV3-1 and TRBJ1-1; no reliable D call. Per the germline V gene, CDR1 is LGHDT and CDR2 is YNNKEL (reference sequence). CDR3 size: 17 residues. The CDR3 coding sequence is TGTGCCTCCAAGCCAATGAGAGGGCCGAAAATGAAGACTGAAGCTTTCTTT. Protein: CASKPMRGPKMKTEAFF.

There are many counts of this clonotype. The rearrangement uses TRBV5-1 and TRBJ1-2; maybe TRBD1 (6 bases). Per germline, CDR1 SGHRS and CDR2 YFSETQ. This CDR3 comprises 12 residues. The ends were cut back, 4 bases at V and 8 bases at J, with 12 bases in the middle. The CDR3 DNA reads TGCGCCAGCAGCGTGTACAGGGAGGGCTACACCTTC. As protein: CASSVYREGYTF.

The chain employs TRBV7-2 and TRBJ1-1; maybe TRBD1 (6 bases). The CDR3 extends over 13 amino acids. CDR1 and CDR2 from the germline V gene are SGHTA and FQGNSA. Deletions cut 5 bases from V and 6 bases from J, with 13 bases between. CDR3 DNA sequence: TGTGCCAGCAGCCCCCAGGGGCTTGCTGAAGCTTTCTTT. Translation: CASSPQGLAEAFF.

This clonotype was counted between two and nine times. This chain connects TRBV2 to TRBJ2-7, with D possibly matching TRBD2 (6 bases). Germline loops: CDR1 SNHLY, CDR2 FYNNEI. Trimming left V 5 bases short and J 6 bases short, with 14 bases between. The CDR3 has 13 amino acids. CDR3 loop: CASSRSAGSEQYF. The CDR3 DNA reads as TGTGCCAGCAGTCGCTCGGCGGGGTCCGAGCAGTACTTC.

This clonotype came up many times. This chain joins TRBV9 and TRBJ1-5, with D possibly being TRBD1 (6 bases). Trimming stripped 0 bases from V and 3 bases from J, with 7 bases between. This CDR3 contains 14 residues. Germline values: CDR1 SGDLS, CDR2 YYNGEE. The chain's CDR3 is CASSVGDTNQPQHF. The CDR3 DNA reads TGTGCCAGCAGCGTAGGGGACACCAATCAGCCCCAGCATTTT.

This clonotype was seen a handful of times. The rearrangement uses TRBV4-1 and TRBJ2-1; D perhaps matches TRBD2 (6 bases). CDR1 and CDR2 from the germline V gene are MGHRA and YSYEKL. V shed 1 base and J shed 5 bases, with 12 bases lying between them. The CDR3 covers 15 residues. CDR3 in DNA: TGCGCCAGCAGCCAAGTTGGGACTTCGCACAATGAGCAGTTCTTC. This codes for CASSQVGTSHNEQFF.

This clonotype was detected many times. The chain couples TRBV7-3 to TRBJ2-2, with unresolved D. This CDR3 has 14 amino acids. Germline CDR1 SGHTA, CDR2 FQGTGA. The ends were cut back, 0 bases at V and 5 bases at J, with 7 bases in the middle. The DNA of the CDR3 is TGTGCCAGCAGCTTAACTCGCGAAACCGGGGAGCTGTTTTTT. Its translation: CASSLTRETGELFF.

This clonotype was picked up many times. The rearrangement joins TRBV20-1 to TRBJ1-1, with TRBD1 matching 7 bases. The trim removed 3 bases at V and 3 bases at J, leaving 4 bases unmatched. The CDR3 runs 13 residues. CDR1 and CDR2 from the germline V gene are DFQATT and SNEGSKA (reference sequence). This CDR3 reads CSASDRADTEAFF. DNA for the CDR3: TGCAGTGCTAGCGACAGGGCGGACACTGAAGCTTTCTTT.

This clonotype has only a few counts. The chain combines TRBV4-1 with TRBJ2-7; 8 positions agree with TRBD1. The CDR3 is made up of 18 amino acids. The ends lost 0 bases at V and 4 bases at J; junction bases unmatched: 14. The germline V gene encodes CDR1 MGHRA and CDR2 YSYEKL. CDR3 in DNA: TGCGCCAGCAGCCAAGATCCTTACACCCGACAGGGGCTATACGAGCAGTACTTC. As protein: CASSQDPYTRQGLYEQYF.

The chain recombines TRBV25-1 with TRBJ2-5; D is ambiguous. V was shortened by 6 bases and J by 1 base, with 21 bases between the two germline ends. The CDR3 extends over 17 amino acids. CDR1 is MGHDK, CDR2 SYGVNS, per germline. CDR3 residues: CASRRAEAQYLQETQYF. Written as DNA, the CDR3 is TGTGCCAGCAGAAGAGCCGAAGCACAGTACCTCCAAGAGACCCAGTACTTC. The variable domain in full, with the rest retrieved from reference TRBV25-1 and TRBJ2-5, is EADIYQTPRYLVIGTGKKITLECSQTMGHDKMYWYQQDPGMELHLIHYSYGVNSTEKGDLSSESTVSRIRTEHFPLTLESARPSHTSQYLCASRRAEAQYLQETQYFGPGTRLLVL.

This clonotype was detected many times. The rearrangement uses TRBV20-1 and TRBJ2-5; 8 bases are shared with TRBD1. CDR1 is DFQATT, CDR2 SNEGSKA, per germline (reference sequence). The trim removed 6 bases at V and 3 bases at J, leaving 12 bases unmatched. The CDR3 sequence is 15 residues long. For the CDR3, the DNA is TGCAGTGCCAGACGGACAGGGAAGTCCAAAGAGACCCAGTACTTC. Its translation is CSARRTGKSKETQYF.

This clonotype was detected a few times. This chain joins TRBV7-2 and TRBJ2-1; TRBD2 agrees at 7 bases. CDR1 and CDR2 from the germline V gene are SGHTA and FQGNSA. J gave up 0 bases and V 7 bases, and 6 bases lay outside the gene matches. CDR3 length: 15 amino acids. CDR3 in DNA: TGTGCCAGCAACCACCGGGACTACTCCTACAATGAGCAGTTCTTC. Its protein is CASNHRDYSYNEQFF.

This clonotype was observed at least ten times. The V call is TRBV20-1, the J call TRBJ1-2; the D gene is possibly TRBD1 (6 bases). This CDR3 region has 13 residues. V shed 1 base and J shed 6 bases, with 12 bases lying between them. CDR1 and CDR2 from the germline V gene are DFQATT and SNEGSKA (reference sequence). CDR3 sequence: CSARGAGAHGYTF. The CDR3 DNA follows: TGCAGTGCTAGAGGGGCAGGGGCCCATGGCTACACCTTC.